A single sample gave rise to the 14 T cell receptor beta chains below, sequenced in a study of spatial heterogeneity in lung cancer. The time point here: sample taken at primary tumor resection. TCRs were sequenced from unsorted whole RNA of tumor, nontumor lung or PBMC. TCRdb used MiXCR to reprocess the 5' RACE reads, holding one entry per CDR3 protein. The table records roughly 80,000 distinct CDR3 sequences, approximately 12% of them present only once. The sequences come from PBMCs, collected at surgery. The receptor source for this set is a male donor with early-stage non-small cell lung cancer.

This clonotype was counted a few times. The chain carries TRBV2 and TRBJ2-7, with 8 bases lining up with TRBD1. The CDR3 loop spans 15 amino acids. Germline V gene sequence: CDR1 SNHLY, CDR2 FYNNEI. After removal of 7 bases from V and 3 bases from J, the junction contained 11 bases not matched to a gene. The CDR3 loop is CASTPNLGQGYEQYF. The CDR3 region has the DNA TGTGCCAGCACTCCGAACCTCGGACAGGGCTACGAGCAGTACTTC.

The J gene is TRBJ1-2, the V gene TRBV5-1, with D possibly matching TRBD1 (6 bases). The V end lost 7 bases, the J end lost 0 bases, and 10 bases lay between the germline ends. This CDR3 comprises 13 residues. Germline V CDR1 and CDR2: SGHRS, YFSETQ. CDR3 protein: CASRDTANYGYTF. The CDR3 DNA reads as TGCGCCAGCCGGGACACCGCTAACTATGGCTACACCTTC. The variable domain in full, with the rest retrieved from reference TRBV5-1 and TRBJ1-2, is KAGVTQTPRYLIKTRGQQVTLSCSPISGHRSVSWYQQTPGQGLQFLFEYFSETQRNKGNFPGRFSGRQFSNSRSEMNVSTLELGDSALYLCASRDTANYGYTFGSGTRLTVV.

The V gene is TRBV7-9, the J gene TRBJ2-2; TRBD1 agrees at 9 bases. CDR1 and CDR2 (germline): SEHNR, FQNEAQ (reference sequence). The CDR3 is 16 amino acids. V lost 5 bases to trimming and J lost 5 bases; unmatched junction nucleotides: 9. DNA of the CDR3: TGTGCCAGCAGCCCCCGGGACAGGGATTATACCGGGGAGCTGTTTTTT. It encodes CASSPRDRDYTGELFF.

This clonotype was recorded many times. The chain joins TRBV20-1 to TRBJ1-1; D is perhaps TRBD1 (5 bases). Germline V gene data show CDR1 as DFQATT and CDR2 as SNEGSKA (reference sequence). The CDR3 length is 12 residues. V lost 5 bases and J lost 0, with 7 bases in between. The CDR3, as DNA: TGCAGTGCTTTAGGGGTGAACACTGAAGCTTTCTTT. Protein: CSALGVNTEAFF.

This clonotype was observed a handful of times. V usage is TRBV29-1 and J usage is TRBJ1-5, with 8 bases lining up with TRBD1. This CDR3 contains 13 residues. The germline gives CDR1 SQVTM, CDR2 ANQGSEA. Losses at the gene ends were 5 bases for V and 5 bases for J; bases not matched to a gene: 5. The CDR3: CSVIQGEDQPQHF. The CDR3 DNA reads as TGCAGCGTTATACAGGGGGAAGATCAGCCCCAGCATTTT. Full variable domain (missing parts from reference TRBV29-1 and TRBJ1-5): SAVISQKPSRDICQRGTSLTIQCQVDSQVTMMFWYRQQPGQSLTLIATANQGSEATYESGFVIDKFPISRPNLTFSTLTVSNMSPEDSSIYLCSVIQGEDQPQHFGDGTRLSIL.

The table lists this clonotype with a few counts. The chain uses TRBV20-1 and TRBJ2-3, with D tentatively TRBD1 (5 bases). V lost 1 base to trimming and J lost 0 bases, with 11 bases between them. Germline-derived CDR1 and CDR2 are DFQATT and SNEGSKA (reference sequence). This CDR3 contains 15 residues. The chain's CDR3 is CSARGTNPSTDTQYF. The CDR3 nucleotides are TGCAGTGCTAGAGGGACAAACCCTAGCACAGATACGCAGTATTTT.

This clonotype appeared a few times. The rearrangement joins TRBV9 to TRBJ2-7; 8 bases map to TRBD1. Trimming removed 4 bases from V and 6 bases from J; junction bases left unmatched: 9. CDR1 and CDR2 (germline): SGDLS, YYNGEE. The CDR3 loop spans 14 amino acids. The chain's CDR3 is CASSYGTGAAEQYF. The CDR3 DNA reads as TGTGCCAGCAGCTACGGGACAGGCGCCGCCGAGCAGTACTTC.

This clonotype was counted between two and nine times. The chain combines TRBV11-2 with TRBJ2-3; possibly TRBD1 for D (6 bases). This CDR3 contains 16 residues. The germline V gene encodes CDR1 SGHAT and CDR2 FQNNGV. V gave up 0 bases and J gave up 3 bases, with 13 bases separating them. CDR3 in DNA: TGTGCCAGCAGCTTAGATTTGGGGGCCACGACAGATACGCAGTATTTT. Protein: CASSLDLGATTDTQYF.

This clonotype came up a few times. The chain carries TRBV20-1 and TRBJ1-4; perhaps TRBD1 as D (6 bases). CDR1 and CDR2 (germline): DFQATT, SNEGSKA (reference sequence). The CDR3 has 15 amino acids. V lost 0 bases, J lost 7 bases, and 15 bases lay in between. The CDR3 DNA follows: TGCAGTGCTAGAGAGGGGCTGACAGGCGGTGAAAAACTGTTTTTT. Translated: CSAREGLTGGEKLFF.

This clonotype was observed a handful of times. This rearrangement joins TRBV23-1 to TRBJ2-7, with D perhaps being TRBD1 or TRBD2 (5 bases each). TRBV23-1 is reported as an ORF; its role is uncertain. The CDR3 has 19 amino acids. Trimming pared 4 bases from V and 4 bases from J, leaving 29 bases between. The CDR3 bases are TGCGCCAGCAGTCCGTTAGGGGACCCCCAGGACCCCCCGGGGTACGAGCAGTACTTC. Translation: CASSPLGDPQDPPGYEQYF.

This clonotype was observed a handful of times. V and J are TRBV20-1 and TRBJ2-7, with D unresolved. Trimming left V 0 bases short and J 0 bases short, with 9 bases between. This CDR3 comprises 14 residues. Germline V gene sequence: CDR1 DFQATT, CDR2 SNEGSKA (reference sequence). CDR3 sequence reads: CSARDLGSSYEQYF. The CDR3, as DNA: TGCAGTGCTAGAGATCTAGGAAGCTCCTACGAGCAGTACTTC.

This clonotype occurred a few times. The V call is TRBV29-1, the J call TRBJ2-3; 7 bases are a match to TRBD2. V was pared by 4 bases and J by 2 bases, with 9 bases of the junction left unmatched. CDR3 length equals 15 residues. Per germline, CDR1 SQVTM and CDR2 ANQGSEA. The CDR3 DNA is TGCAGCGTTGTGTTCCGAGCGGGATACACAGATACGCAGTATTTT. Translating it yields CSVVFRAGYTDTQYF.

This clonotype was found a few times. This chain links TRBV6-6 with TRBJ1-5; 8 bases are shared with TRBD1. The junction had 3 bases not matched to a gene; V was cut back by 6 bases and J by 5 bases. The germline V gene has CDR1 MNHNY and CDR2 SVGAGI (reference sequence). The CDR3 loop spans 13 amino acids. CDR3 sequence reads: CASRGQGYQPQHF. DNA of the CDR3: TGTGCCAGCAGAGGACAGGGCTATCAGCCCCAGCATTTT.

The rearrangement joins TRBV5-6 to TRBJ2-7; D is possibly TRBD2 (5 bases). Deletions cut 4 bases from V and 3 bases from J, with 11 bases between. The CDR3 covers 13 residues. Germline values: CDR1 SGHDT, CDR2 YYEEEE. CDR3: CASSITDFYEQYF. The CDR3 DNA reads TGTGCCAGCAGCATTACGGACTTCTACGAGCAGTACTTC.